One sample yielded the 2 T cell receptor beta chains listed below, sequenced in a study of T cells in Graves' hyperthyroidism and ophthalmopathy. Amplification yielded TCR beta CDR3 regions, with RNA transcripts as the source. First-round RT-PCR targeting the TCR CDR3 was performed with the HTBI primer set. TCRdb independently ran MiXCR on the multiplex PCR reads; one entry per CDR3 protein. The sample lists around 500,000 distinct CDR3 sequences; about 15% were seen once. The sequenced sample consisted of blood. These receptor sequences come from a woman in her forties with Graves' hyperthyroidism.

There are many counts of this clonotype. The rearrangement links TRBV28 to TRBJ2-3; 9 bases line up with TRBD1. The junction had 4 bases not matched to a gene; V was cut back by 7 bases and J by 5 bases. This CDR3 has 13 residues. CDR1 is MDHEN and CDR2 is SYDVKM in the germline V gene. CDR3 amino acids: CASIRQGGDTQYF. CDR3 sequence (DNA): TGTGCCAGCATTAGACAGGGGGGAGATACGCAGTATTTT.

The chain links TRBV5-6 to TRBJ1-1; the match to TRBD1 covers 8 bases. The germline V gene has CDR1 SGHDT and CDR2 YYEEEE. The V and J ends lost 2 bases and 1 base, in that order; junction bases with no gene match: 4. This CDR3 contains 15 residues. For the CDR3, the DNA is TGTGCCAGCAGCTTCCGGGACAGGCCGAACACTGAAGCTTTCTTT. Protein: CASSFRDRPNTEAFF.